The 15 T cell receptor beta chains below were found in one sample sequenced in a study of OX40 agonist ivuxolimab in advanced cancers. Sequencing used immunoSEQ multiplex PCR; TCRdb keeps in-frame clones, though not all of them. The data contain some 30,000 clones, about nine tenths of them singletons. Sequenced material: CD4+ or CD8+ T cells sorted from blood, taken in a trial of the OX40 agonist ivuxolimab. These receptors all stem from an adult with an advanced solid tumor such as melanoma, head and neck, liver or kidney cancer.

V is TRBV7-3 and J is TRBJ2-2; TRBD2 agrees at 8 bases. The germline gives CDR1 SGHTA, CDR2 FQGTGA. The CDR3 consists of 16 residues. V gave up 2 bases and J gave up 0 bases; unmatched junction bases: 2. CDR3 loop: CASSLPGLANTGELFF. In DNA, the CDR3 is TGTGCCAGCAGCTTACCGGGACTAGCGAACACCGGGGAGCTGTTTTTT.

V usage is TRBV5-6 and J usage is TRBJ2-1, with D perhaps matching TRBD2 (5 bases). Between the trimmed V and J ends, which lost 4 bases and 0 bases, there was a span of 20 bases. Germline-derived CDR1 and CDR2 are SGHDT and YYEEEE. The CDR3 is made up of 18 amino acids. CDR3: CASSTLIDGESSYNEQFF. Written as DNA, the CDR3 is TGTGCCAGCAGCACCCTAATCGACGGGGAGAGCTCCTACAATGAGCAGTTCTTC.

This rearrangement joins TRBV9 to TRBJ2-7, with a possible D match to TRBD1 (5 bases). Germline CDR1 SGDLS, CDR2 YYNGEE. The V end was cut by 3 bases, the J end by 5 bases, with 12 bases between. The CDR3 covers 13 residues. The CDR3, as DNA: TGTGCCAGCAGCGGTTCAGGGATCCACGAGCAGTACTTC. Residues: CASSGSGIHEQYF.

V gene TRBV9 combines with J gene TRBJ2-1; tentatively, D is TRBD1 (6 bases). The CDR3 covers 16 residues. Germline loops: CDR1 SGDLS, CDR2 YYNGEE. Trimming took 4 bases from V and 4 from J, leaving 18 bases between them. The CDR3 sequence is CASSPPSGQNYNEQFF. The CDR3, as DNA: TGTGCCAGCAGCCCCCCGTCGGGACAAAATTACAATGAGCAGTTCTTC.

The rearrangement links TRBV11-1 to TRBJ1-5; D is possibly TRBD1 (6 bases). Trimming shortened V by 1 base and J by 5 bases, and 18 bases separated the two germline ends. This CDR3 has 17 residues. The germline CDR1 and CDR2 sequences are SGHAT and FQDESV (reference sequence). CDR3 residues: CASSLEVLPTGHQPQHF. Written as DNA, the CDR3 is TGTGCCAGCAGCTTAGAGGTGCTGCCGACAGGTCATCAGCCCCAGCATTTT.

V usage is TRBV2 and J usage is TRBJ2-3, with TRBD2 matching 13 bases. This CDR3 region has 16 residues. From germline, CDR1 is SNHLY and CDR2 FYNNEI. V dropped 6 bases and J dropped 4; count of bases not matched to a gene: 7. The CDR3 here is CASSGPGLAGSDTQYF. For the CDR3, the DNA is TGTGCCAGCAGCGGCCCGGGACTAGCGGGGTCAGATACGCAGTATTTT.

The CDR3, as DNA: TGTGCCAGCAGCTTACGGGGCGGGACTAGCGCATACAATGAGCAGTTCTTC. This codes for CASSLRGGTSAYNEQFF. This chain connects TRBV7-3 to TRBJ2-1; 10 bases map to TRBD2. Germline CDR1 SGHTA, CDR2 FQGTGA. The CDR3 is 17 residues long. The V and J ends lost 2 bases and 4 bases, in that order; junction bases with no gene match: 8.

The chain recombines TRBV27 with TRBJ2-7; D ambiguous. Germline lookup yields CDR1 MNHEY and CDR2 SMNVEV (reference sequence). The CDR3 runs 13 residues. V lost 0 bases, J lost 5 bases, and 8 bases lay in between. The CDR3, as DNA: TGTGCCAGCAGTTTATCGGAGTCAAACGAGCAGTACTTC. It specifies CASSLSESNEQYF.

The V and J genes are TRBV27 and TRBJ2-5, with 10 positions matching TRBD2. Trimming removed 0 bases from V and 5 bases from J; junction bases left unmatched: 9. Germline V gene data show CDR1 as MNHEY and CDR2 as SMNVEV (reference sequence). The CDR3 runs 17 residues. The DNA of the CDR3 is TGTGCCAGCAGTTTATCGCCGGCTAGCGGGAGTTCGGAGACCCAGTACTTC. It yields the protein CASSLSPASGSSETQYF.

This clone was observed a single time. Written as DNA, the CDR3 is TGTGCCAGCAGCGAGAGAGGGGCTAGCGGAGATACGCAGTATTTT. This gives the protein CASSERGASGDTQYF. The chain carries TRBV9 and TRBJ2-3; 7 bases align to TRBD2. J was trimmed by 5 bases and V by 3 bases; bases with no gene match: 9. Germline values: CDR1 SGDLS, CDR2 YYNGEE. This CDR3 is 15 amino acids long.

V is TRBV6-1 and J is TRBJ2-5, with D perhaps TRBD2 (5 bases). V lost 3 bases and J lost 2, with 10 bases in between. Looked up from germline, CDR1 is MNHNS and CDR2 is SASEGT. The CDR3 totals 14 residues. CDR3 bases: TGTGCCAGCAGTGACACTAGAAGACAAGAGACCCAGTACTTC. Protein sequence: CASSDTRRQETQYF.

This clone came up once. In nucleotides, the CDR3 is TGTGCCAGCAGCCCCCAATTACCTCCCGAAGCTTTCTTT. Encoded protein: CASSPQLPPEAFF. The chain carries TRBV7-6 and TRBJ1-1; the D is unclear. This CDR3 is 13 amino acids long. V was trimmed by 5 bases and J by 8 bases, leaving 15 bases between them. CDR1 and CDR2 from the germline V gene are SGHVS and FNYEAQ.

The count of this clone is one. This rearrangement joins TRBV7-9 to TRBJ1-1, with unresolved D. Trimming stripped 1 base from V and 2 bases from J, with 8 bases between. Per germline, CDR1 SEHNR and CDR2 FQNEAQ (reference sequence). This CDR3 region has 14 residues. CDR3 nucleotides: TGTGCCAGCAGCTTAGAAGGCAGTAACACTGAAGCTTTCTTT. It yields the protein CASSLEGSNTEAFF.

The chain is built from TRBV5-1 and TRBJ2-2; D is unclear. The V end lost 4 bases, the J end lost 8 bases, and 12 bases lay between the germline ends. Germline assignment: CDR1 SGHRS and CDR2 YFSETQ. This CDR3 comprises 13 residues. The chain's CDR3 is CASSPYLEGELFF. CDR3 in DNA: TGCGCCAGCAGCCCGTACCTAGAAGGGGAGCTGTTTTTT.

The rearrangement joins TRBV9 to TRBJ2-5; TRBD2 agrees at 10 bases. The CDR3 has 15 amino acids. V trimming: 0 bases; J trimming: 3 bases; junction bases outside the gene matches: 2. CDR1 and CDR2 from the germline V gene are SGDLS and YYNGEE. The CDR3 reads CASSVGLAGEETQYF. The CDR3 region has the DNA TGTGCCAGCAGCGTAGGCCTAGCGGGGGAAGAGACCCAGTACTTC.